The 31 T cell receptor beta chains given below trace back to one sample, sequenced in a study of identical twins. TCRdb called the 5' RACE reads again in MiXCR, with one record for every CDR3 protein. This table holds roughly 690,000 distinct CDR3 sequences, about 20% found once. The sample was also reused in another study, on T cells expressing NK-cell markers.

The sample consisted of PBMCs. All receptors derive from a woman under 30 in good health.

At least ten counts were recorded for this clonotype. CDR3 protein: CSARGTDTQYF. The CDR3 bases are TGCAGTGCCCGGGGCACAGATACGCAGTATTTT. The chain employs TRBV20-1 and TRBJ2-3; no reliable D call. The CDR3 runs to 11 residues. Germline V CDR1 and CDR2: DFQATT, SNEGSKA (reference sequence). Trimming left V 6 bases short and J 1 base short, with 5 bases between.

The table lists this clonotype with a few counts. This sequence joins TRBV5-1 and TRBJ2-4; 8 bases align to TRBD1. The germline gives CDR1 SGHRS, CDR2 YFSETQ. Trimming removed 0 bases from V and 8 bases from J; junction bases left unmatched: 13. The CDR3 is 17 amino acids. DNA of the CDR3: TGCGCCAGCAGCTTGGTTGGGCCGGCGGACAGGGTGGACATTCAGTACTTC. Translating gives CASSLVGPADRVDIQYF. Together with reference TRBV5-1 and TRBJ2-4, the CDR3 gives the full variable domain: KAGVTQTPRYLIKTRGQQVTLSCSPISGHRSVSWYQQTPGQGLQFLFEYFSETQRNKGNFPGRFSGRQFSNSRSEMNVSTLELGDSALYLCASSLVGPADRVDIQYFGAGTRLSVL.

The rearrangement joins TRBV20-1 to TRBJ1-1; D gene unclear. V was clipped by 6 bases and J by 2 bases, with 16 bases between them. The CDR3 totals 14 residues. CDR1 and CDR2 from the germline V gene are DFQATT and SNEGSKA (reference sequence). The CDR3 loop reads CSAPEKGLNTEAFF. CDR3 sequence (DNA): TGCAGTGCCCCAGAAAAGGGTTTAAACACTGAAGCTTTCTTT.

The rearrangement uses TRBV4-3 and TRBJ2-1, with D perhaps matching TRBD2 (6 bases). This CDR3 spans 13 amino acids. In germline, CDR1 is LGHNA, CDR2 YSLEER. Trimming pared 1 base from V and 9 bases from J, leaving 10 bases between. CDR3 region: CASSQGTSSEQFF. The CDR3, as DNA: TGCGCCAGCAGCCAAGGAACTAGCAGTGAGCAGTTCTTC.

This clonotype has a handful of counts. The V and J genes are TRBV5-1 and TRBJ1-1; D not certain. The V end lost 4 bases, the J end lost 4 bases, and 14 bases lay between the germline ends. Germline V gene data show CDR1 as SGHRS and CDR2 as YFSETQ. The CDR3 covers 14 residues. The CDR3 sequence is CASSLDSRGTEAFF. The CDR3 nucleotides read TGCGCCAGCAGCCTTGATTCGCGAGGCACTGAAGCTTTCTTT.

This clonotype was found a few times. The chain uses TRBV20-1 and TRBJ2-7, with TRBD2 as a possible D gene (6 bases). Trimming removed 0 bases at V and 2 bases at J, with 11 bases between. The CDR3 contains 14 residues. CDR1 and CDR2 (germline): DFQATT, SNEGSKA (reference sequence). CDR3 amino acids: CSARDLGLTYEQYF. Here the CDR3 DNA reads TGCAGTGCTAGAGATTTGGGACTGACCTACGAGCAGTACTTC.

V gene TRBV20-1 combines with J gene TRBJ2-3; no firm D call. Trimming took 0 bases from V and 5 from J, leaving 12 bases between them. Germline CDR1 reads DFQATT; CDR2 reads SNEGSKA (reference sequence). The CDR3 length is 14 residues. The DNA for the CDR3 is TGCAGTGCTAGAGATCCCCAGCTCCGAGATACGCAGTATTTT. Its protein is CSARDPQLRDTQYF.

The chain links TRBV5-1 to TRBJ2-4, with 7 nucleotides matching TRBD2. Germline V lookup: CDR1 SGHRS, CDR2 YFSETQ. The CDR3 sequence is 15 residues long. The V and J ends lost 7 bases and 0 bases, in that order; junction bases with no gene match: 7. The CDR3 DNA reads as TGCGCCAGCGGCGCCGGGGGGTTAGCCAAAAACATTCAGTACTTC. This gives the protein CASGAGGLAKNIQYF.

Comment on this clonotype: One end of the junction is discordant with germline, which a read error may explain. The chain carries TRBV10-3 and TRBJ1-1, with D tentatively TRBD1 (6 bases). Germline CDR1 and CDR2: ENHRY and SYGVKD. This CDR3 has 15 amino acids. The CDR3 DNA reads TGTGCCATCAGTGAGTCGAGGCAGGGGACCACTGAAGCTCTCTTT. Translated: CAISESRQGTTEALF.

This clonotype has a handful of counts. The rearrangement uses TRBV25-1 and TRBJ1-1; D unclear. The V end lost 8 bases, the J end lost 5 bases, and 15 bases lay between the germline ends. CDR1 is MGHDK, CDR2 SYGVNS, per germline. CDR3 length: 13 residues. The CDR3 sequence is CASLSSPLTEAFF. CDR3 coding DNA: TGTGCCAGCCTGTCTTCTCCGTTAACTGAAGCTTTCTTT. The variable domain in full, with the rest retrieved from reference TRBV25-1 and TRBJ1-1, is EADIYQTPRYLVIGTGKKITLECSQTMGHDKMYWYQQDPGMELHLIHYSYGVNSTEKGDLSSESTVSRIRTEHFPLTLESARPSHTSQYLCASLSSPLTEAFFGQGTRLTVV.

The chain links TRBV3-1 to TRBJ2-1, with TRBD2 matching over 7 bases. The V gene's germline CDR1 is LGHDT and CDR2 YNNKEL (reference sequence). V was clipped by 4 bases and J by 5 bases; unmatched bases: 5. The CDR3 extends over 14 amino acids. Here the CDR3 DNA reads TGTGCCAGCAGCCGGATCGGGACTAACAATGAGCAGTTCTTC. This codes for CASSRIGTNNEQFF.

Ten or more counts support this clonotype. The rearrangement links TRBV5-6 to TRBJ2-7; 8 bases map to TRBD1. Per the germline V gene, CDR1 is SGHDT and CDR2 is YYEEEE. After removal of 4 bases from V and 7 bases from J, the junction contained 10 bases not matched to a gene. The CDR3 loop spans 14 amino acids. The CDR3 nucleotides read TGTGCCAGCAGCCCTGGGACAGGCCGGCAAGAGCAGTACTTC. It yields the protein CASSPGTGRQEQYF.

The chain joins TRBV5-1 to TRBJ2-3, with D maybe TRBD2 (6 bases). V dropped 7 bases and J dropped 0 bases, with 12 bases sitting between them. Germline values: CDR1 SGHRS, CDR2 YFSETQ. This CDR3 is built from 14 residues. For the CDR3, the DNA is TGCGCCAGCCACGGGGGAGACAGCACAGATACGCAGTATTTT. Its protein is CASHGGDSTDTQYF.

This clonotype was seen a few times. The chain has TRBV12-3 or TRBV12-4 and TRBJ2-7; no clear D gene. The CDR3 runs to 14 residues. The V end was cut by 0 bases, the J end by 0 bases, with 6 bases between. The CDR3 spells CASSLAGISYEQYF. The CDR3 region has the DNA TGTGCCAGCAGTTTAGCGGGGATCTCCTACGAGCAGTACTTC.

This clonotype was picked up a small number of times. The chain carries TRBV7-7 and TRBJ1-1; D gene ambiguous. Germline assignment: CDR1 SSHAT and CDR2 FNYEAQ (reference sequence). The CDR3 sequence is 13 residues long. V lost 2 bases to trimming and J lost 10 bases, with 14 bases between them. CDR3 region: CASSLTRWTTAFF. The CDR3 bases are TGTGCCAGCAGCTTAACTCGGTGGACGACAGCTTTCTTT.

The chain carries TRBV20-1 and TRBJ2-1, with D possibly being TRBD2 (5 bases). In germline, CDR1 is DFQATT, CDR2 SNEGSKA (reference sequence). The length of the CDR3 is 15 residues. V shed 5 bases and J shed 8 bases, with 22 bases lying between them. CDR3 DNA sequence: TGCAGTGCTGTCGTACCTAGGCGAGGAGGCGATGAGCAGTTCTTC. Its translation is CSAVVPRRGGDEQFF.

A few counts support this clonotype. The chain combines TRBV20-1 with TRBJ2-1; 7 bases fit TRBD2. The CDR3 consists of 16 residues. CDR1 and CDR2 from the germline V gene are DFQATT and SNEGSKA (reference sequence). The V and J ends lost 0 bases and 0 bases, in that order; junction bases with no gene match: 5. CDR3 nucleotide sequence: TGCAGTGCTAGAGACCCGACTAGCACCTCCTACAATGAGCAGTTCTTC. Amino acid sequence: CSARDPTSTSYNEQFF.

The sample holds many counts of this clonotype. This chain uses TRBV5-8 with TRBJ2-7; perhaps TRBD1 as D (6 bases). The CDR3 covers 14 residues. V dropped 1 base and J dropped 2 bases, with 10 bases sitting between them. The germline CDR1 and CDR2 sequences are SGHTS and YDEGEE. The CDR3 DNA reads TGTGCCAGCAGCTTGTCAGGGGCAGCCTACGAGCAGTACTTC. Its protein is CASSLSGAAYEQYF.

There are many counts of this clonotype. The chain links TRBV20-1 to TRBJ1-4, with TRBD1 matching 8 bases. Germline V lookup: CDR1 DFQATT, CDR2 SNEGSKA (reference sequence). This CDR3 is built from 13 residues. The trim removed 5 bases at V and 8 bases at J, leaving 7 bases unmatched. The CDR3 coding sequence is TGCAGTGCTCCGCGGACAGGGAACGAAAAACTGTTTTTT. Amino acids: CSAPRTGNEKLFF.

Ten or more counts support this clonotype. This rearrangement joins TRBV7-9 to TRBJ1-5; D is ambiguous. CDR3 length equals 13 residues. V lost 0 bases and J lost 4, with 4 bases in between. The germline V gene has CDR1 SEHNR and CDR2 FQNEAQ (reference sequence). CDR3 nucleotides: TGTGCCAGCAGCTTAGCTCCAAATCAGCCCCAGCATTTT. Its translation is CASSLAPNQPQHF.

The CDR3 DNA reads as TGTGCCAGCAGTTTCGTCGGGCGGGGCCTAGCGGGGAATGAGCAGTTCTTC. Translation: CASSFVGRGLAGNEQFF. The chain carries TRBV12-3 or TRBV12-4 and TRBJ2-1, with 9 bases matching TRBD2. This CDR3 spans 17 amino acids. J lost 7 bases, V lost 3 bases, and 13 bases had no gene match.

The chain has TRBV11-2 and TRBJ2-1; tentative D call: TRBD1 (5 bases). The CDR3 runs 14 residues. With 10 bases removed from V and 8 bases from J, the gap between germline ends came to 21 bases. The germline V gene encodes CDR1 SGHAT and CDR2 FQNNGV. CDR3 region: CATLFRSQGDEQFF. The CDR3 DNA follows: TGTGCCACTCTATTTAGATCGCAGGGCGATGAGCAGTTCTTC.

The V call is TRBV3-1, the J call TRBJ2-1; 11 bases are a match to TRBD2. V shed 4 bases and J 8 bases; nucleotides not matched to a gene: 4. CDR1 is LGHDT and CDR2 is YNNKEL in the germline V gene (reference sequence). The CDR3 has 14 amino acids. In DNA form, the CDR3 reads TGTGCCAGCAGCCTTAGCGGGAGGGCATATGAGCAGTTCTTC. It is translated as CASSLSGRAYEQFF.

The chain has TRBV12-3 or TRBV12-4 and TRBJ1-2, with 9 bases identical to TRBD1. The CDR3 extends over 16 amino acids. The J segment lost 7 bases and the V segment lost 8 bases, leaving 17 bases of the junction unmatched. CDR3 region: CASSSGAGQGVSGYTF. CDR3 sequence (DNA): TGTGCCAGCTCCTCCGGTGCGGGACAGGGAGTAAGTGGCTACACCTTC.

This clonotype was observed a handful of times. V usage is TRBV12-3 or TRBV12-4 and J usage is TRBJ2-1, with D perhaps TRBD2 (6 bases). Trimming stripped 5 bases from V and 3 bases from J, with 14 bases between. This CDR3 is 15 amino acids long. DNA of the CDR3: TGTGCCAGCAGTCTCTCCGGGACTGGCTACAATGAGCAGTTCTTC. Amino acids: CASSLSGTGYNEQFF.

The chain uses TRBV10-1 and TRBJ2-3, with D unresolved. The CDR3 extends over 13 amino acids. Trimming removed 3 bases from V and 6 bases from J, with 10 bases in between. The germline CDR1 and CDR2 sequences are WNHNN and SYGVQD (reference sequence). CDR3: CASSEGPTDTQYF. DNA for the CDR3: TGCGCCAGCAGTGAAGGACCCACGGATACGCAGTATTTT.

This clonotype was seen many times. V gene TRBV28 combines with J gene TRBJ2-7; 10 positions agree with TRBD1. CDR3 length: 15 amino acids. Trimming at V came to 6 bases and at J to 1 base, leaving 6 bases not matched to a gene. Germline values: CDR1 MDHEN, CDR2 SYDVKM. The CDR3 region has the DNA TGTGCCAGCAGGGAGACAGGGGGCGAATCCTACGAGCAGTACTTC. It yields the protein CASRETGGESYEQYF.

This clonotype was counted many times. V gene TRBV29-1 combines with J gene TRBJ1-5; TRBD1 is a possible D gene (6 bases). CDR1 is SQVTM and CDR2 is ANQGSEA in the germline V gene. The CDR3 is made up of 12 amino acids. V was trimmed by 6 bases and J by 4 bases, leaving 10 bases between them. The CDR3 sequence is CSVGQWNQPQHF. CDR3 DNA: TGCAGCGTCGGACAGTGGAATCAGCCCCAGCATTTT.

The V call is TRBV20-1, the J call TRBJ2-4; 7 bases fit TRBD2. This CDR3 is 13 amino acids long. Germline lookup yields CDR1 DFQATT and CDR2 SNEGSKA (reference sequence). The ends lost 6 bases at V and 1 base at J; junction bases unmatched: 3. Here the CDR3 DNA reads TGCAGTGCAGGACTAGGGGCCAAAAACATTCAGTACTTC. Amino acid sequence: CSAGLGAKNIQYF.

The chain employs TRBV25-1 and TRBJ2-6, with a possible D match to TRBD1 (6 bases). Germline CDR1 MGHDK, CDR2 SYGVNS. This CDR3 has 15 residues. Trimming took off 4 bases at V and 2 bases at J, with 9 bases between the two ends. CDR3 DNA sequence: TGTGCCAGCAGTGTCAACAGGGCTGGGGCCAACGTCCTGACTTTC. It yields the protein CASSVNRAGANVLTF.

This clonotype has only a few counts. The rearrangement links TRBV27 to TRBJ2-6; D is ambiguous. This CDR3 has 13 amino acids. Germline V gives CDR1 MNHEY, CDR2 SMNVEV (reference sequence). V was shortened by 7 bases and J by 0 bases, with 4 bases between the two germline ends. This chain's CDR3 is CASTVSGANVLTF. The CDR3 nucleotides read TGTGCCAGCACCGTCTCTGGGGCCAACGTCCTGACTTTC.